A single sample gave rise to the 16 T cell receptor beta chains below, sequenced in a study of T cell responses to AZD1222 COVID-19 vaccine. The assay was immunoSEQ multiplex PCR, and TCRdb's table has in-frame clones only and misses some. The table records some 60,000 clones, roughly 88% of them present only once. This specimen consisted of peripheral blood, obtained on day 0 of AZD1222 vaccination. These receptors all stem from an adult in good health.

This sequence joins TRBV5-1 and TRBJ2-3; D gene uncertain. Trimming took 2 bases from V and 2 from J, leaving 9 bases between them. The CDR3 has 14 amino acids. Germline loops: CDR1 SGHRS, CDR2 YFSETQ. The CDR3 DNA follows: TGCGCCAGCAGCTTCGGTGGAATCACAGATACGCAGTATTTT. Translated: CASSFGGITDTQYF.

The chain couples TRBV5-4 to TRBJ1-2; D unclear. The CDR3 totals 12 residues. V was pared by 0 bases and J by 6 bases, with 6 bases between. CDR1 and CDR2 from the germline V gene are SGHNT and YYREEE (reference sequence). The CDR3 nucleotides are TGTGCCAGCAGCTTGGCCTTCGATGGCTACACCTTC. It specifies CASSLAFDGYTF.

The sample holds a few counts of this clone. J is TRBJ1-3 and V is TRBV11-2; D not certain. The CDR3 is made up of 12 amino acids. The germline gives CDR1 SGHAT, CDR2 FQNNGV. Trimming shortened V by 3 bases and J by 3 bases, and 3 bases separated the two germline ends. In DNA form, the CDR3 reads TGTGCCAGCAGCTTGAATGGAAACACCATATATTTT. This encodes CASSLNGNTIYF.

The chain couples TRBV7-9 to TRBJ2-7, with 9 bases fitting TRBD2. J was trimmed by 5 bases and V by 2 bases; bases with no gene match: 7. The CDR3 is made up of 15 amino acids. CDR1 SEHNR and CDR2 FQNEAQ come from the germline V gene (reference sequence). The CDR3 reads CASSLIFAGGHEQYF. CDR3 nucleotides: TGTGCCAGCAGCTTAATTTTCGCGGGAGGGCACGAGCAGTACTTC.

The rearrangement uses TRBV14 and TRBJ1-2; unclear D gene. Germline lookup yields CDR1 SGHDN and CDR2 FVKESK. Trimming took off 1 base at V and 3 bases at J, with 6 bases between the two ends. The length of the CDR3 is 13 residues. The CDR3 bases are TGTGCCAGCAGCCAAGCGACGGACTATGGCTACACCTTC. It specifies CASSQATDYGYTF. Full variable domain (outside the CDR3, taken from reference TRBV14 and TRBJ1-2): EAGVTQFPSHSVIEKGQTVTLRCDPISGHDNLYWYRRVMGKEIKFLLHFVKESKQDESGMPNNRFLAERTGGTYSTLKVQPAELEDSGVYFCASSQATDYGYTFGSGTRLTVV.

The chain is built from TRBV18 and TRBJ2-1, with D maybe TRBD2 (5 bases). Trimming removed 3 bases at V and 3 bases at J, with 9 bases between. This CDR3 has 14 amino acids. Germline-derived CDR1 and CDR2 are KGHSH and LQKENI. CDR3 coding DNA: TGTGCCAGCTCACCCCAGAGCGGCTACAATGAGCAGTTCTTC. It encodes CASSPQSGYNEQFF.

V gene TRBV5-1 combines with J gene TRBJ2-3, with D unresolved. Germline CDR1 reads SGHRS; CDR2 reads YFSETQ. The CDR3 is 13 residues long. Deletions cut 4 bases from V and 5 bases from J, with 11 bases between. The CDR3 loop is CASSPAWRDTQYF. Here the CDR3 DNA reads TGCGCCAGCAGCCCCGCATGGAGAGATACGCAGTATTTT.

This clone appeared once. The chain recombines TRBV13 with TRBJ2-5, with TRBD1 matching over 11 bases. Germline V gives CDR1 PRHDT, CDR2 FYEKMQ (reference sequence). This CDR3 has 15 residues. The V gene end was trimmed by 3 bases and the J gene end by 4 bases; junction bases not matched to a gene: 4. The CDR3 region is CASSLGQGVGETQYF. CDR3 DNA: TGTGCCAGCAGCTTGGGACAGGGGGTCGGAGAGACCCAGTACTTC. Full variable domain (missing parts from reference TRBV13 and TRBJ2-5): AAGVIQSPRHLIKEKRETATLKCYPIPRHDTVYWYQQGPGQDPQFLISFYEKMQSDKGSIPDRFSAQQFSDYHSELNMSSLELGDSALYFCASSLGQGVGETQYFGPGTRLLVL.

The chain links TRBV7-9 to TRBJ1-1; 7 bases match TRBD1. The CDR3 contains 16 residues. The germline gives CDR1 SEHNR, CDR2 FQNEAQ (reference sequence). V shed 5 bases and J 0 bases; nucleotides not matched to a gene: 9. CDR3 region: CASSTEGAGLNTEAFF. The CDR3 DNA reads TGTGCCAGCAGCACAGAGGGGGCAGGGCTGAACACTGAAGCTTTCTTT.

This rearrangement joins TRBV11-3 to TRBJ2-4, with D perhaps TRBD1 (6 bases). Trimming removed 5 bases at V and 6 bases at J, with 8 bases between. Germline loops: CDR1 SGHNT, CDR2 YENEEA. The CDR3 loop spans 12 amino acids. The CDR3 here is CASSPRGNIQYF. CDR3 bases: TGTGCCAGCAGCCCCAGGGGAAACATTCAGTACTTC.

The CDR3 here is CAISEDTDTQYF. The CDR3 DNA sequence: TGTGCCATCAGTGAGGACACAGATACGCAGTATTTT. The chain recombines TRBV10-3 with TRBJ2-3; D remains unclear. Trimming took off 2 bases at V and 2 bases at J, with 2 bases between the two ends. Germline CDR1 ENHRY, CDR2 SYGVKD. This CDR3 comprises 12 residues.

The chain combines TRBV5-1 with TRBJ1-1, with 8 bases aligning to TRBD1. From germline, CDR1 is SGHRS and CDR2 YFSETQ. V lost 2 bases and J lost 4; bases outside the gene matches: 1. There are 13 residues in the CDR3. The CDR3 bases are TGCGCCAGCAGCTTTGACAGGGGCACTGAAGCTTTCTTT. This encodes CASSFDRGTEAFF.

This clone was seen at least ten times. This sequence joins TRBV7-2 and TRBJ1-2; the D gene is possibly TRBD1 (6 bases). The CDR3 extends over 16 amino acids. From germline, CDR1 is SGHTA and CDR2 FQGNSA. V gave up 3 bases and J gave up 10 bases, with 24 bases separating them. DNA for the CDR3: TGTGCCAGCAGCTTGGTCCCTGGGACACCCCTAGATTCCTACACCTTC. Amino acid sequence: CASSLVPGTPLDSYTF.

The chain joins TRBV6-4 to TRBJ2-1; TRBD1 matches 7 bases. Germline V CDR1 and CDR2: MRHNA, SNTAGT. Trimming at V came to 3 bases and at J to 7 bases, leaving 3 bases not matched to a gene. The length of the CDR3 is 13 residues. DNA of the CDR3: TGTGCCAGCAGTGAATTACAGGGGAATGAGCAGTTCTTC. This encodes CASSELQGNEQFF.

This clone was recorded only once. V is TRBV6-5 and J is TRBJ2-3, with D perhaps TRBD1 or TRBD2 (6 bases each). The V and J ends lost 2 bases and 5 bases respectively, with 17 bases between them. Per germline, CDR1 MNHEY and CDR2 SVGAGI. The CDR3 is made up of 16 amino acids. The CDR3 loop is CASSYMGGARRDTQYF. In DNA form, the CDR3 reads TGTGCCAGCAGTTACATGGGGGGCGCTCGGCGAGATACGCAGTATTTT.

This chain links TRBV9 with TRBJ1-2, with D unclear. Per germline, CDR1 SGDLS and CDR2 YYNGEE. Trimming removed 4 bases at V and 4 bases at J, with 17 bases between. CDR3 length: 15 amino acids. CDR3 sequence (DNA): TGTGCCAGCAGCCTCGACCCTTCGGGGAGCTATGGCTACACCTTC. This gives the protein CASSLDPSGSYGYTF.